The 18 T cell receptor beta chains presented below share a single source sample, sequenced in a study of cytomegalovirus exposure and HLA in healthy donors (dated by TCRdb to the late 2010s). The library was generated by the immunoSEQ multiplex PCR assay. For the multiplex PCR, a mixture combining 60 forward primers for TCR Vbeta segments and 13 reverse primers for TCR Jbeta segments was used. Drawn from immuneACCESS, this table holds only the in-frame rearrangements with V and J called that TCRdb kept. Clones are partly lost; checked studies trace under half to an unresolved V gene and leave the rest unexplained. The sample table lists roughly 100,000 clones, approximately 9% of them with a count of one. Jointly, the top ten make up around 4.9% of the sample. Sequencing used PBMCs. These receptors were obtained from a man in his fifties in good health and CMV-seropositive.

The CDR3 bases are TGTGCCAGTAGTCAAGAGGAAGAGGAGGGGCCCCAGCATTTT. It translates to CASSQEEEEGPQHF. The chain couples TRBV19 to TRBJ1-5, with D unclear. The V end was cut by 5 bases, the J end by 9 bases, with 17 bases between. The CDR3 has 14 residues. The germline V gene encodes CDR1 LNHDA and CDR2 SQIVND (reference sequence).

This chain uses TRBV9 with TRBJ2-4; 11 positions match TRBD2. The CDR3 sequence is 18 residues long. The germline V gene has CDR1 SGDLS and CDR2 YYNGEE. V shed 3 bases and J 8 bases; nucleotides not matched to a gene: 16. CDR3 coding DNA: TGTGCCAGCAGCGCCACCGGGACTAGCGGTCCCCGGCGGGACATTCAGTACTTC. This translates into CASSATGTSGPRRDIQYF.

The chain carries TRBV28 and TRBJ2-7; D unresolved. The CDR3 contains 14 residues. Germline V CDR1 and CDR2: MDHEN, SYDVKM. V dropped 3 bases and J dropped 2 bases, with 11 bases sitting between them. Here the CDR3 DNA reads TGTGCCAGCAGTTTTGAATGGCCCCCCTACGAGCAGTACTTC. It codes for CASSFEWPPYEQYF. The complete variable domain, with remaining parts taken from reference TRBV28 and TRBJ2-7, reads DVKVTQSSRYLVKRTGEKVFLECVQDMDHENMFWYRQDPGLGLRLIYFSYDVKMKEKGDIPEGYSVSREKKERFSLILESASTNQTSMYLCASSFEWPPYEQYFGPGTRLTVT.

The chain joins TRBV28 to TRBJ2-1, with 7 bases lining up with TRBD2. The CDR3 loop spans 21 amino acids. V trimming: 6 bases; J trimming: 6 bases; junction bases outside the gene matches: 29. CDR1 is MDHEN, CDR2 SYDVKM, per germline. CDR3: CASRKGAGLRAGGRAVNEQFF. The CDR3 DNA is TGTGCCAGCAGGAAAGGCGCAGGCCTCCGGGCTGGGGGGAGGGCCGTCAATGAGCAGTTCTTC.

The rearrangement joins TRBV5-1 to TRBJ2-2, with TRBD1 matching over 7 bases. V shed 0 bases, J shed 5 bases, and the junction held 4 bases outside the gene matches. CDR1 is SGHRS and CDR2 is YFSETQ in the germline V gene. The CDR3 has 15 amino acids. This chain's CDR3 is CASSLARTGTGELFF. The CDR3 coding sequence is TGCGCCAGCAGCTTGGCCAGGACAGGTACCGGGGAGCTGTTTTTT.

This clone was detected only a few times. The gene calls are TRBV9 and TRBJ1-1, with TRBD1 matching 7 bases. The length of the CDR3 is 17 residues. CDR1 is SGDLS and CDR2 is YYNGEE in the germline V gene. V shed 0 bases, J shed 4 bases, and the junction held 12 bases outside the gene matches. CDR3 nucleotide sequence: TGTGCCAGCAGCGTAGGGGAATCGGGACAGTTTGGCACTGAAGCTTTCTTT. It encodes CASSVGESGQFGTEAFF.

The chain employs TRBV5-1 and TRBJ1-2, with D unresolved. V lost 0 bases and J lost 4, with 7 bases in between. This CDR3 is built from 13 residues. CDR1 and CDR2 (germline): SGHRS, YFSETQ. Written as DNA, the CDR3 is TGCGCCAGCAGCTTGGAATCCAGCTATGGCTACACCTTC. It translates to CASSLESSYGYTF.

In this sample, this clone turned up a few times. The chain is built from TRBV6-6 and TRBJ2-7; 10 positions agree with TRBD2. J was trimmed by 2 bases and V by 7 bases; bases with no gene match: 2. The CDR3 extends over 13 amino acids. From germline, CDR1 is MNHNY and CDR2 SVGAGI (reference sequence). The CDR3 here is CASTGLAAYEQYF. CDR3 nucleotide sequence: TGTGCCAGCACCGGACTAGCGGCCTACGAGCAGTACTTC.

Many counts were recorded for this clone. The genes are TRBV28 and TRBJ2-7, with TRBD1 as a possible D gene (5 bases). The germline gives CDR1 MDHEN, CDR2 SYDVKM. Trimming removed 8 bases at V and 1 base at J, with 12 bases between. CDR3 length equals 13 residues. The CDR3 protein is CASGRGQSYEQYF. CDR3 in DNA: TGTGCCAGCGGAAGAGGACAATCCTACGAGCAGTACTTC.

The chain combines TRBV4-2 with TRBJ2-1, with 8 bases fitting TRBD2. This CDR3 spans 16 amino acids. With V trimmed by 0 bases and J by 5 bases, 6 bases remained unmatched. In germline, CDR1 is LGHNA, CDR2 YNFKEQ. DNA of the CDR3: TGTGCCAGCAGCCAAGAAAGGCTAGCGGGTAACAATGAGCAGTTCTTC. Translation: CASSQERLAGNNEQFF.

The sample holds a few counts of this clone. The V call is TRBV9, the J call TRBJ2-7; D ambiguous. V lost 3 bases and J 0 bases, leaving 7 bases between the germline ends. Looked up from germline, CDR1 is SGDLS and CDR2 is YYNGEE. This CDR3 has 13 residues. Here the CDR3 DNA reads TGTGCCAGCAGCGCATCCCCCTCCTACGAGCAGTACTTC. It specifies CASSASPSYEQYF. Full variable domain (rest looked up from reference TRBV9 and TRBJ2-7): DSGVTQTPKHLITATGQRVTLRCSPRSGDLSVYWYQQSLDQGLQFLIQYYNGEERAKGNILERFSAQQFPDLHSELNLSSLELGDSALYFCASSASPSYEQYFGPGTRLTVT.

The table lists this clone with a few counts. The chain links TRBV9 to TRBJ2-5; 12 nucleotides match TRBD1. CDR3 length equals 15 residues. J lost 8 bases, V lost 0 bases, and 5 bases had no gene match. Germline V gene sequence: CDR1 SGDLS, CDR2 YYNGEE. The CDR3 nucleotides are TGTGCCAGCAGCGTAGGGGGACAGGGGGCGAGAACCCAGTACTTC. Encoded protein: CASSVGGQGARTQYF.

This clone appeared a few times. This rearrangement joins TRBV28 to TRBJ2-2; D gene ambiguous. The CDR3 runs 12 residues. From germline, CDR1 is MDHEN and CDR2 SYDVKM. CDR3 in DNA: TGTGCTTCGTTCGGAGACGCCGGGGAGCTGTTTTTT. This translates into CASFGDAGELFF. Filled out from reference TRBV28 and TRBJ2-2, the complete variable domain reads DVKVTQSSRYLVKRTGEKVFLECVQDMDHENMFWYRQDPGLGLRLIYFSYDVKMKEKGDIPEGYSVSREKKERFSLILESASTNQTSMYLCASFGDAGELFFGEGSRLTVL.

This clone has only a few counts. The J gene is TRBJ2-1, the V gene TRBV7-6, with 9 bases identical to TRBD2. The CDR3 totals 15 residues. The germline gives CDR1 SGHVS, CDR2 FNYEAQ. V was clipped by 6 bases and J by 4 bases; unmatched bases: 7. This CDR3 is CASSSLAGTYNEQFF. The CDR3 DNA reads TGTGCCAGCAGTTCCCTAGCGGGGACGTACAATGAGCAGTTCTTC.

The V call is TRBV4-1, the J call TRBJ2-7; D not certain. CDR3 length: 16 residues. V lost 1 base and J 2 bases, leaving 15 bases between the germline ends. From germline, CDR1 is MGHRA and CDR2 YSYEKL. CDR3 region: CASSQGPFGPTYEQYF. CDR3 bases: TGCGCCAGCAGCCAAGGTCCTTTTGGCCCGACCTACGAGCAGTACTTC.

This chain joins TRBV27 and TRBJ2-3; 11 bases are shared with TRBD2. Germline trimming cut 6 bases from V and 4 bases from J; bases unmatched to any gene: 3. The CDR3 is 14 amino acids. CDR1 is MNHEY and CDR2 is SMNVEV in the germline V gene (reference sequence). DNA of the CDR3: TGTGCCAGCAGAGGACTAGCGGGTCCAGATACGCAGTATTTT. Its protein product is CASRGLAGPDTQYF.

The chain is built from TRBV28 and TRBJ1-5, with D possibly TRBD1 on 5 matching bases. Looked up from germline, CDR1 is MDHEN and CDR2 is SYDVKM. The CDR3 covers 13 residues. The V gene lost 5 bases and the J gene lost 6 bases, with 11 bases spanning the gap. As DNA, the CDR3 is TGTGCCAGCAGTCGCGGGACCGGTCAGCCCCAGCATTTT. Its protein product is CASSRGTGQPQHF.

This clone showed up just a few times. The chain recombines TRBV27 with TRBJ2-1, with TRBD2 matching 10 bases. Germline V CDR1 and CDR2: MNHEY, SMNVEV (reference sequence). J lost 3 bases, V lost 2 bases, and 1 base had no gene match. The CDR3 runs to 15 residues. The CDR3 sequence is CASSLGLADYNEQFF. CDR3 in DNA: TGTGCCAGCAGTTTAGGACTAGCGGACTACAATGAGCAGTTCTTC.